A single T cell receptor (beta chain) is shown here with its context. The antigen remains unidentified. The data were obtained in a study of beta chain features in type 1 diabetes. Study-wide findings and caveats: Within the patient group, naive, central memory and Treg TCRB repertoires appeared more similar to each other than within healthy donors. PCR might pick shorter templates more often, in the same way for patients and controls. Whether HLA type influences TCRB rearrangement remained unresolved here. Within each of all four CD4+ subsets, Type 1 diabetes patients had TCRB CDR3s that were moderately but significantly shorter.

Trimming took 7 bases from V and 0 from J, leaving 7 bases between them. CDR1 is LNHDA, CDR2 SQIVND, per germline (reference sequence). The CDR3 is 13 residues long. TCRB transcripts that were expressed got sequenced, as all of the isolated RNA had been reverse transcribed. Repertoires were generated with immunoSEQ multiplex PCR, while TCRdb's copy carries only in-frame clones and drops some. The sample consists of around 150,000 clones, about 8.5% of them appearing once. This TCR was sampled from a man younger than 35 in good health. This rearrangement joins TRBV19 to TRBJ1-5, with D perhaps TRBD1 (5 bases). Sequencing was carried out using central memory CD4+ T cells from blood. The CDR3 sequence: CASTTASNQPQHF. DNA of the CDR3: TGTGCCAGTACGACAGCTAGCAATCAGCCCCAGCATTTT.